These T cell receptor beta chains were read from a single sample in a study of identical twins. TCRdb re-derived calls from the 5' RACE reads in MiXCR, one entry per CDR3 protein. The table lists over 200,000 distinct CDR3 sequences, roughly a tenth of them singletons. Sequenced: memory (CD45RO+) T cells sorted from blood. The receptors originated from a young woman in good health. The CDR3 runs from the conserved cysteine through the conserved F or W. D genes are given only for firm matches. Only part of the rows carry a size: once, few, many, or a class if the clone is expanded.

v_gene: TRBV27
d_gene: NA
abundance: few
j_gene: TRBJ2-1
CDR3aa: CASRPASHRGDEQFF
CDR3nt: TGTGCCAGCAGACCCGCATCCCATAGGGGCGATGAGCAGTTCTTC

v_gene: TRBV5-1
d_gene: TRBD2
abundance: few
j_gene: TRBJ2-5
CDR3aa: CASSLVTSGEETQYF
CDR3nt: TGCGCCAGCAGCTTGGTGACTAGCGGTGAAGAGACCCAGTACTTC

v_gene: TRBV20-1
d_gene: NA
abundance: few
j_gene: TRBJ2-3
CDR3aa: CSAKKFSPLLDTQYF
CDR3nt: TGCAGTGCTAAAAAATTTAGTCCCCTGTTAGATACGCAGTATTTT

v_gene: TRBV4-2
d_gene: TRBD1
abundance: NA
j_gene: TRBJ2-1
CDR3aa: CASSHGTGGYNEQFF
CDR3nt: TGTGCCAGCAGCCACGGGACAGGGGGCTACAATGAGCAGTTCTTC

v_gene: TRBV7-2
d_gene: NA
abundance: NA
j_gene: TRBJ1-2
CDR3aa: CASSSQQGIGGYTF
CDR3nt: TGTGCCAGCAGCTCACAACAGGGTATCGGTGGCTACACCTTC

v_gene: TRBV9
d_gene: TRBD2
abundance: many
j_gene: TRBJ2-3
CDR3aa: CASSRGTMRTDTQYF
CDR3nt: TGTGCCAGCTCGCGGGGGACTATGCGCACAGATACGCAGTATTTT

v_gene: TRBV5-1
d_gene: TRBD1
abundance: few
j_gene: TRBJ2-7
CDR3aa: CASSLTGELSREQYF
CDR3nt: TGCGCCAGCAGCTTGACAGGGGAGTTGTCGAGGGAGCAGTACTTC

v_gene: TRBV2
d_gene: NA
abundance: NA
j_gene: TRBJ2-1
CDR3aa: CASRVELLAYEQFF
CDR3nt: TGTGCCAGCCGGGTGGAGTTATTAGCCTATGAGCAGTTCTTC

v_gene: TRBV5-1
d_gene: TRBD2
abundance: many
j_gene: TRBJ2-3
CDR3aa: CASSSTSGVRDTQYF
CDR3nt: TGCGCCAGCAGCTCGACTAGCGGGGTTCGGGATACGCAGTATTTT

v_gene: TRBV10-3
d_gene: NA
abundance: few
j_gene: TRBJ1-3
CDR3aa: CAISAEGRYGNTIYF
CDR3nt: TGTGCCATCAGTGCGGAGGGGCGATATGGAAACACCATATATTTT

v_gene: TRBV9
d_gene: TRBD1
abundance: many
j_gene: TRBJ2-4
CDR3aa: CASSDRDRGQKYF
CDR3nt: TGTGCCAGCAGCGACCGGGACAGGGGGCAAAAGTACTTC

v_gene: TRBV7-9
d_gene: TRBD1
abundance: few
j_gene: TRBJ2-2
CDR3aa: CASSYTGEGELFF
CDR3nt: TGTGCCAGCAGCTATACAGGGGAAGGGGAGCTGTTTTTT

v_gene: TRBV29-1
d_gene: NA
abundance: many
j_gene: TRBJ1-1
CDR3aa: CSVTGINTEAFF
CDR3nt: TGCAGCGTAACAGGGATAAACACTGAAGCTTTCTTT

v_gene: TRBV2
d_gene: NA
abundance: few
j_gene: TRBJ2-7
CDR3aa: CASSTGPSYEQYF
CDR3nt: TGTGCCAGCAGTACGGGACCCAGCTACGAGCAGTACTTC

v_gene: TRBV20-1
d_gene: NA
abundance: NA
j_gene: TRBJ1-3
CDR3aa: CSGTGRGNTIYF
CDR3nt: TGCAGTGGGACGGGCCGGGGAAACACCATATATTTT

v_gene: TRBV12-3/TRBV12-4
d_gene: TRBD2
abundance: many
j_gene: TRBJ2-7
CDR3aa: CASSFGRAGLVTEQYF
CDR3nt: TGTGCCAGCAGTTTCGGGAGGGCGGGACTAGTCACCGAGCAGTACTTC

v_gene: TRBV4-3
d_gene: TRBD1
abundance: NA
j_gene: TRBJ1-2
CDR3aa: CASSQDYSAGGNYGYTF
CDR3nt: TGCGCCAGCAGCCAAGATTATTCGGCAGGGGGCAATTATGGCTACACCTTC

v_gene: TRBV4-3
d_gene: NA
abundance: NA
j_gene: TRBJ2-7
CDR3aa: CASSQDNGGSYEQYF
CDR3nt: TGCGCCAGCAGCCAAGATAATGGGGGGTCCTACGAGCAGTACTTC

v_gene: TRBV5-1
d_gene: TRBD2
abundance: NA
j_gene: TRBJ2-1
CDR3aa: CASSLTHLSGSEQFF
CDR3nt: TGCGCCAGCAGCTTAACCCACCTTAGCGGGAGTGAGCAGTTCTTC

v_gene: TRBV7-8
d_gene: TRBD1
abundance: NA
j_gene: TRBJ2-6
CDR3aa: CATRRQGLGSGANVLTF
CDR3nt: TGTGCCACCAGAAGACAGGGTCTCGGCTCTGGGGCCAACGTCCTGACTTTC

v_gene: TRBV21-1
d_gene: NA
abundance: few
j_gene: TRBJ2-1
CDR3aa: CASSTDSGKDYGGHEQFF
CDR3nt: TGTGCCAGCAGCACCGACTCGGGGAAGGACTACGGCGGGCATGAGCAGTTCTTC

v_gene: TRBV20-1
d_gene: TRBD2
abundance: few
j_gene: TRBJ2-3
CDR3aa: CSARASGSSKDTQYF
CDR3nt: TGCAGTGCTAGAGCTAGCGGGAGTTCGAAAGATACGCAGTATTTT

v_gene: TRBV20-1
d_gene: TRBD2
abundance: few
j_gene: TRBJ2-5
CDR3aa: CSAERETETQYF
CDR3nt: TGCAGTGCTGAGCGGGAGACAGAGACCCAGTACTTC

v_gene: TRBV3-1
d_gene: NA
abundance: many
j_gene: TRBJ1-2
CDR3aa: CASSQDGAYGYTF
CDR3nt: TGTGCCAGCAGCCAAGATGGCGCCTATGGCTACACCTTC

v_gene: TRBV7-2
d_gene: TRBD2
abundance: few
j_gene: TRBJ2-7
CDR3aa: CASSWVASGSGGHEQYF
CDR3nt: TGTGCCAGCAGCTGGGTGGCTAGCGGGAGTGGGGGGCACGAGCAGTACTTC

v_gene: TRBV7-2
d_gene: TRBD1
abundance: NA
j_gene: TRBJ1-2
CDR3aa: CASSLQGTVGGYTF
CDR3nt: TGTGCCAGCAGCTTACAGGGGACAGTTGGAGGCTACACCTTC

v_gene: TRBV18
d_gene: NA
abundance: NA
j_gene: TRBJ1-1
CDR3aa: CASSPQTGTGTEAFF
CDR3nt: TGTGCCAGCTCACCACAGACAGGCACGGGCACTGAAGCTTTCTTT

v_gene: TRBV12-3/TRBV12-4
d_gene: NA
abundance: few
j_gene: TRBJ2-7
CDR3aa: CASSTRNEQYF
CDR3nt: TGTGCCAGCAGCACTCGGAACGAGCAGTACTTC

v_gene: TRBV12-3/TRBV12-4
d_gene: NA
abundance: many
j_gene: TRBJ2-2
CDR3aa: CASSLLGANTGELFF
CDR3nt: TGTGCCAGCAGTTTGTTAGGAGCGAACACCGGGGAGCTGTTTTTT

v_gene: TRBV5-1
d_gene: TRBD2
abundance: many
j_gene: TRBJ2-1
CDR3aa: CASSSRLAGVKNEQFF
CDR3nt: TGCGCCAGCAGCAGCAGACTAGCGGGAGTTAAAAATGAGCAGTTCTTC

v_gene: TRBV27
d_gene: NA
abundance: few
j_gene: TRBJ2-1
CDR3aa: CASSLSIGLGGFF
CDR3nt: TGTGCCAGCAGTTTATCGATTGGACTAGGGGGGTTCTTC

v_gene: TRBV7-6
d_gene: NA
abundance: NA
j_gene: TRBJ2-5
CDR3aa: CASSLDLSETQYF
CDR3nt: TGTGCCAGCAGCTTAGACTTGAGTGAGACCCAGTACTTC

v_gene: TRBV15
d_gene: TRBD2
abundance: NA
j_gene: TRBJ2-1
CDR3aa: CATSRGTSGGQEQFF
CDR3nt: TGTGCCACCAGCAGAGGGACTAGCGGGGGCCAGGAGCAGTTCTTC

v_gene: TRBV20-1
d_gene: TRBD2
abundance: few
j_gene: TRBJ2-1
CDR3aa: CSASGLAGEQFF
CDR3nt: TGCAGTGCTAGTGGACTAGCGGGTGAGCAGTTCTTC

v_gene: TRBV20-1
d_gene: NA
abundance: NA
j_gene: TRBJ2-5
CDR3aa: CSCARTVQETQYF
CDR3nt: TGCAGTTGCGCCAGGACAGTACAAGAGACCCAGTACTTC

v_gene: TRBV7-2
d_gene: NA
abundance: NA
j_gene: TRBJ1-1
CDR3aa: CASSLNGASTEAFF
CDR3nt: TGTGCCAGCAGCTTAAACGGGGCCAGTACTGAAGCTTTCTTT

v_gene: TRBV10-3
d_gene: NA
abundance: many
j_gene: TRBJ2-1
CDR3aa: CAISEWTGGNEQFF
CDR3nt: TGTGCCATCAGTGAGTGGACCGGAGGCAATGAGCAGTTCTTC

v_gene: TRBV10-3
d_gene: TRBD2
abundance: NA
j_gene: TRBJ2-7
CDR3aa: CATRPGLAGEQYF
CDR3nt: TGTGCCACTCGACCGGGACTAGCTGGCGAGCAGTACTTC

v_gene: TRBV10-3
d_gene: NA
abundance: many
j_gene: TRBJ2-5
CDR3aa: CASNADSQETQYF
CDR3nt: TGTGCCTCGAATGCGGACAGCCAAGAGACCCAGTACTTC

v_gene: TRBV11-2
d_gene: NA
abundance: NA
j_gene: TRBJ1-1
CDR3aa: CASSLVKDRFFMNTEAFF
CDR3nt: TGTGCCAGCAGCTTAGTCAAGGACAGATTCTTCATGAACACTGAAGCTTTCTTT

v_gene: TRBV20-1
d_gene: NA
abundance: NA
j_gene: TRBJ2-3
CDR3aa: CSARDLGWSHTQYF
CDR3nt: TGCAGTGCTAGAGACCTGGGCTGGTCCCATACGCAGTATTTT

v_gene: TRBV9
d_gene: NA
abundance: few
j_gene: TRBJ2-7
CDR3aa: CASSDGGSYEQYF
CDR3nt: TGTGCCAGCAGCGACGGGGGCTCCTACGAGCAGTACTTC

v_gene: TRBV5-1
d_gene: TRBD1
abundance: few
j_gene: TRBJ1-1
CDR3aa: CASSTLQGADTEAFF
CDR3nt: TGCGCCAGCAGCACCTTACAGGGGGCGGACACTGAAGCTTTCTTT

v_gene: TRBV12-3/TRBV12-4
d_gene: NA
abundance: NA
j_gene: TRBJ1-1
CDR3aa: CASRGTEAFF
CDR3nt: TGTGCCAGCAGGGGGACTGAAGCTTTCTTT

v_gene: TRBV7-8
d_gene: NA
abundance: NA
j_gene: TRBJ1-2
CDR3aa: CASSLQAERGYTF
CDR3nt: TGTGCCAGCAGCTTACAGGCAGAGAGGGGCTACACCTTC

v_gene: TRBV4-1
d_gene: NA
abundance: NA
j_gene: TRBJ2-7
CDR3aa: CASSLEGQSAQYF
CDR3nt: TGCGCCAGCAGCCTAGAAGGACAGTCGGCGCAGTACTTC

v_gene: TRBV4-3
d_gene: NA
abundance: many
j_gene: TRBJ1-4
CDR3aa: CASSQGGRFGNEKLFF
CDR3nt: TGCGCCAGCAGCCAGGGGGGCAGGTTTGGAAATGAAAAACTGTTTTTT

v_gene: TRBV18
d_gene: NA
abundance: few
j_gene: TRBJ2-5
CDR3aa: CASSPPEFQETQYF
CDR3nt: TGTGCCAGCTCACCACCCGAATTTCAAGAGACCCAGTACTTC

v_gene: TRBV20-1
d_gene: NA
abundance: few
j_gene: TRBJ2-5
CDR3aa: CSARGKGLETQYF
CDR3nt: TGCAGTGCTAGAGGGAAAGGGTTAGAGACCCAGTACTTC